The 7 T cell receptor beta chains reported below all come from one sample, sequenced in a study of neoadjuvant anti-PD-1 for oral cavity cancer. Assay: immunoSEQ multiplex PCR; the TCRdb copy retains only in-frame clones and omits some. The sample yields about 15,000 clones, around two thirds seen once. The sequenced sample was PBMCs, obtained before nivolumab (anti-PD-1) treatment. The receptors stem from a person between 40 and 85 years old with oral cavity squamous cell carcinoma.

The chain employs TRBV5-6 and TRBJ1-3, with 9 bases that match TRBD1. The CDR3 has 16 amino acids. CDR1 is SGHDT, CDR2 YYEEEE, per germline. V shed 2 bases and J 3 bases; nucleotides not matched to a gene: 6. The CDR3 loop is CASSFGDRALGNTIYF. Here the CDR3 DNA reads TGTGCCAGCAGCTTTGGGGACAGGGCGCTTGGAAACACCATATATTTT.

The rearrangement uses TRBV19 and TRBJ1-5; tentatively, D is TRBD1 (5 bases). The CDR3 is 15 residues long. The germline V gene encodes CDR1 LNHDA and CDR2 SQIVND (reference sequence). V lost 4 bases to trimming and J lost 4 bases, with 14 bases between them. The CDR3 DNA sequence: TGTGCCAGTAGTACGACAGTTCTCACTAATCAGCCCCAGCATTTT. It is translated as CASSTTVLTNQPQHF.

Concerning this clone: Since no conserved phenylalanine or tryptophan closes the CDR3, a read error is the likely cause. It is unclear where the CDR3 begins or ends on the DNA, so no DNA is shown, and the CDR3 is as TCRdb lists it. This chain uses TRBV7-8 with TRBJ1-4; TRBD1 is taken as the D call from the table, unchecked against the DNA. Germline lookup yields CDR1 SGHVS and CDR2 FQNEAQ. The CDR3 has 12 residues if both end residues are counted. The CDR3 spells CASSPPPARPIL.

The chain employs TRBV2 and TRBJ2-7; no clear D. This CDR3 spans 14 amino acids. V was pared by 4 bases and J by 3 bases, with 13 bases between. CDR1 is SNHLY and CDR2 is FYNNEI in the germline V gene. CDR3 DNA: TGTGCCAGCAGTGGGGGTCTTCTTGTCTACGAGCAGTACTTC. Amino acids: CASSGGLLVYEQYF.

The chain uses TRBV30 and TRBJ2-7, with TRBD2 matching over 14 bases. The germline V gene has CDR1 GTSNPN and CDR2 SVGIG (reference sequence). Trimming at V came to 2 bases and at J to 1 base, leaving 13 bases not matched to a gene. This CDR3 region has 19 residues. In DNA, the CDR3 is TGTGCCTGGAGTAAGACTCTAGGGACTAGCGGGAGAAGGTCCTACGAGCAGTACTTC. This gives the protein CAWSKTLGTSGRRSYEQYF.

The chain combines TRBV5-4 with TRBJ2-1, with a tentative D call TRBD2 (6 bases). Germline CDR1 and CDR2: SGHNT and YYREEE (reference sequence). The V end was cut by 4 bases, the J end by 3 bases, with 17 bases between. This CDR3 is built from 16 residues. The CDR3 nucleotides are TGTGCCAGCAGCACTGATTCGGGTAGCGGCTACAATGAGCAGTTCTTC. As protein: CASSTDSGSGYNEQFF.

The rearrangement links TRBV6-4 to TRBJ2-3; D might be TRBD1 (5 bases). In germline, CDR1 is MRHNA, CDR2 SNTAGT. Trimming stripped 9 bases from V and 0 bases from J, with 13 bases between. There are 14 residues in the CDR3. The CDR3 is CARRQGRSTDTQYF. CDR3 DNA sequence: TGTGCCAGACGTCAGGGAAGGAGCACAGATACGCAGTATTTT.